One and the same sample provided the 13 T cell receptor beta chains below, sequenced in a study of cytomegalovirus exposure and HLA in healthy donors. 13 Jbeta primers and 60 Vbeta primers were used for the PCR. TCRdb keeps only in-frame clones here, not all; method: immunoSEQ multiplex PCR. This table holds 120,000 or so clones, about 81% found once. The sample was PBMCs. Receptors originate from a woman aged 50 to 60 in good health and CMV-seropositive.

This sequence joins TRBV7-9 and TRBJ1-2; TRBD1 agrees at 8 bases. V shed 2 bases, J shed 2 bases, and the junction held 1 base outside the gene matches. In germline, CDR1 is SEHNR, CDR2 FQNEAQ (reference sequence). The CDR3 extends over 14 amino acids. As DNA, the CDR3 is TGTGCCAGCAGCTTACCAGGGGGCAACTATGGCTACACCTTC. The encoded protein is CASSLPGGNYGYTF.

This clone has a handful of counts. Germline and junction disagree at one end, which may indicate a read error. The rearrangement links TRBV7-9 to TRBJ2-1, with no clear D. Germline CDR1 SEHNR, CDR2 FQNEAQ (reference sequence). This CDR3 region has 15 residues. The DNA for the CDR3 is TGTTCCAGCAGCATGAGGCCCGAGGTTTGGGATGAGCAGTTCTTC. The encoded protein is CSSSMRPEVWDEQFF. Combining the CDR3 with reference TRBV7-9 and TRBJ2-1 gives the whole variable domain DTGVSQNPRHKITKRGQNVTFRCDPISEHNRLYWYRQTLGQGPEFLTYFQNEAQLEKSRLLSDRFSAERPKGSFSTLEIQRTEQGDSAMYLCSSSMRPEVWDEQFFGPGTRLTVL.

On this clone itself: A junction boundary mismatches the germline segment, possibly from a read error. The chain joins TRBV7-9 to TRBJ1-4, with D unclear. Germline V gene lookup returns CDR1 SEHNR and CDR2 FQNEAQ (reference sequence). The CDR3 has 13 residues. The DNA for the CDR3 is TGTTCCAGCAGCTTAGTAGAAAATGAAAAACTGTTTTTT. It yields the protein CSSSLVENEKLFF.

This clone was seen just once. The V call is TRBV6-5, the J call TRBJ1-2; 10 bases agree with TRBD1. Germline V gene data show CDR1 as MNHEY and CDR2 as SVGAGI. The CDR3 has 15 residues. The V segment lost 0 bases and the J segment 4 bases; nucleotides outside the gene matches: 2. CDR3 region: CASSYSTGGPYGYTF. The CDR3 region has the DNA TGTGCCAGCAGTTACTCGACAGGGGGCCCCTATGGCTACACCTTC.

The CDR3 is CATQRGLWEQYF. In nucleotides, the CDR3 is TGTGCCACCCAGCGGGGGTTGTGGGAGCAGTACTTC. V is TRBV30 and J is TRBJ2-7; 8 nucleotides align to TRBD2. Germline trimming cut 8 bases from V and 7 bases from J; bases unmatched to any gene: 10. This CDR3 spans 12 amino acids. CDR1 and CDR2 from the germline V gene are GTSNPN and SVGIG (reference sequence).

V gene TRBV5-1 combines with J gene TRBJ1-1; D is perhaps TRBD1 (6 bases). The CDR3 runs 13 residues. Germline lookup yields CDR1 SGHRS and CDR2 YFSETQ. Trimming pared 4 bases from V and 1 base from J, leaving 8 bases between. CDR3 sequence (DNA): TGCGCCAGCAGCGGGGGACAGAACACTGAAGCTTTCTTT. Its protein is CASSGGQNTEAFF.

J is TRBJ2-7 and V is TRBV10-3; 11 bases are shared with TRBD2. This CDR3 region has 16 residues. Germline-derived CDR1 and CDR2 are ENHRY and SYGVKD. The J segment lost 0 bases and the V segment lost 1 base, leaving 2 bases of the junction unmatched. CDR3 bases: TGTGCCATCAGTGAGTTAGCGGGAGGGCCCTCCTACGAGCAGTACTTC. Translation: CAISELAGGPSYEQYF.

The V gene is TRBV30, the J gene TRBJ2-3; 7 nucleotides agree with TRBD2. Per the germline V gene, CDR1 is GTSNPN and CDR2 is SVGIG (reference sequence). Germline trimming cut 4 bases from V and 2 bases from J; bases unmatched to any gene: 9. The CDR3 runs to 15 residues. CDR3 in DNA: TGTGCCTGGAACGGCAAGGGACTACACACAGATACGCAGTATTTT. Protein product: CAWNGKGLHTDTQYF.

V and J are TRBV5-4 and TRBJ2-7, with 7 bases fitting TRBD1. Trimming removed 3 bases from V and 7 bases from J; junction bases left unmatched: 19. The CDR3 is 17 residues long. CDR1 is SGHNT, CDR2 YYREEE, per germline (reference sequence). The CDR3, as DNA: TGTGCCAGCAGCTGGCGGACAGGAACTACTACTACGATAGAGCAGTACTTC. Protein product: CASSWRTGTTTTIEQYF.

V and J are TRBV19 and TRBJ1-1, with a possible D match to TRBD1 (5 bases). V was pared by 3 bases and J by 4 bases, with 9 bases between. The germline V gene has CDR1 LNHDA and CDR2 SQIVND (reference sequence). This CDR3 is 13 amino acids long. The CDR3 DNA follows: TGTGCCAGTAGTATTTGGGGGGGCACTGAAGCTTTCTTT. It translates to CASSIWGGTEAFF.

The chain is built from TRBV5-1 and TRBJ2-1; TRBD2 aligns across 8 bases. CDR1 and CDR2 (germline): SGHRS, YFSETQ. With V trimmed by 4 bases and J by 2 bases, 5 bases remained unmatched. The CDR3 covers 15 residues. The CDR3: CASSQLAVAYNEQFF. The DNA of the CDR3 is TGCGCCAGCAGCCAACTAGCGGTAGCCTACAATGAGCAGTTCTTC.

The chain couples TRBV27 to TRBJ1-1; TRBD1 aligns across 7 bases. The CDR3 extends over 14 amino acids. V lost 5 bases to trimming and J lost 5 bases; unmatched junction nucleotides: 8. Germline CDR1 MNHEY, CDR2 SMNVEV (reference sequence). The CDR3 region is CASSSEGARTEAFF. In nucleotides, the CDR3 is TGTGCCAGCAGTAGTGAGGGGGCGCGAACTGAAGCTTTCTTT.

The rearrangement joins TRBV7-9 to TRBJ2-3, with 10 bases matching TRBD2. Trimming cost V 1 base and J 6 bases; bases outside gene matches: 4. The CDR3 is 15 amino acids. Germline V gene data show CDR1 as SEHNR and CDR2 as FQNEAQ (reference sequence). As DNA, the CDR3 is TGTGCCAGCAGCTTAGGAGCGGGGGGGCTCGATACGCAGTATTTT. Encoded protein: CASSLGAGGLDTQYF.